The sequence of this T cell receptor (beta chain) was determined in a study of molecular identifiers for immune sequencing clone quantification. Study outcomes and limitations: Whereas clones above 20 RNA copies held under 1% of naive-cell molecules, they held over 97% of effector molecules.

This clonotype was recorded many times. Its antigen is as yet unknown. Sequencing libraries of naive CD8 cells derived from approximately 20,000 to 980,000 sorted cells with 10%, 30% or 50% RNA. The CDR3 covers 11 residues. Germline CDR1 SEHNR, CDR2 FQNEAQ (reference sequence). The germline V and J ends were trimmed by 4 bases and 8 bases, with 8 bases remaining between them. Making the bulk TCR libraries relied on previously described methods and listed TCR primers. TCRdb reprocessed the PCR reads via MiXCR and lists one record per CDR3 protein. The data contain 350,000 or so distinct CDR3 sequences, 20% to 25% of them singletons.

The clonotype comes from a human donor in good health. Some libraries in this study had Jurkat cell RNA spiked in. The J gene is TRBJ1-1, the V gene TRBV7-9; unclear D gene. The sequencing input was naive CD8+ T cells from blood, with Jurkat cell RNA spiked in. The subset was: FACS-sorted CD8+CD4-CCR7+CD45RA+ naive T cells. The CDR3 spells CASSSSPEAFF. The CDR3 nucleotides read TGTGCCAGCAGCTCATCTCCAGAAGCTTTCTTT. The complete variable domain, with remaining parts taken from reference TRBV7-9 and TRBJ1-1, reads DTGVSQNPRHKITKRGQNVTFRCDPISEHNRLYWYRQTLGQGPEFLTYFQNEAQLEKSRLLSDRFSAERPKGSFSTLEIQRTEQGDSAMYLCASSSSPEAFFGQGTRLTVV.